This TCR beta chain was recovered during a study of T cells expressing NK-cell markers. The overall study: Researchers got TCR beta repertoires out of sorted CD3+CD56+NKG2C+, CD3+CD56+NKG2C- and CD3+CD56-NKG2C+ T cells. Seven sequenced donors out of eight were HCMV-seropositive, one seronegative.

On this clonotype itself: Its antigen is unidentified.

The CDR3 consists of 14 residues. In germline, CDR1 is DFQATT, CDR2 SNEGSKA (reference sequence). Study-wide points: One observes that, in several donors, these clonotypes were also the leading ones within the CD3+CD56-NKG2C+ fraction.

5'RACE template switching with UMIs produced the TCR beta cDNA. Each CDR3 protein gets one entry in TCRdb, which reprocessed the 5' RACE reads and gives no DNA. The sample holds 500,000 to 600,000 distinct CDR3 sequences. The sample taken for sequencing was blood T cells: a sorted CD56 or NKG2C T cell subset, CD4+ or CD8+ T cells, or bulk PBMC T cells (not recorded which). This sequence joins TRBV20-1 and TRBJ2-5; TCRdb's D gene call, TRBD1, goes unchecked for lack of DNA. The sequence was obtained from a young man in good health. The CDR3 sequence: CSATPYSEQETQYF.